Reported below is one T cell receptor beta chain. The assay was immunoSEQ multiplex PCR, and TCRdb's table has in-frame clones only and misses some. The sample carries about 1.4 million clones, over 95% recorded once. The source of the sample is a study of shared clonotypes between healthy human individuals. The CDR3 runs 15 residues. Per germline, CDR1 MGHDK and CDR2 SYGVNS. V shed 3 bases and J shed 6 bases, with 15 bases lying between them. This TCR derives from a man aged 25 to 40 in good health. This chain uses TRBV25-1 with TRBJ2-4; D possibly corresponds to TRBD2 (5 bases). Sequencing was done on a sample of naive CD4+ T cells sorted from blood. Subset described: CD45RA+ positively selected. The CDR3 region has the DNA TGTGCCAGCAGTGAGACGACCCTTGGAGGAAACATTCAGTACTTC. Its translation is CASSETTLGGNIQYF.